This T cell receptor beta chain was sequenced during a study of OX40 agonist ivuxolimab in advanced cancers. The method was immunoSEQ multiplex PCR; TCRdb's version includes in-frame clones alone and lacks a portion of them. This repertoire shows about 110,000 clones, around 93% found once; its top ten account for under 0.85%. It was autoimmune disease history or systemic immunosuppression that excluded patients. With 4 bases clipped from V and 6 bases from J, the junction kept 0 bases outside the gene matches. Germline V gene sequence: CDR1 MNHNS, CDR2 SASEGT. The CDR3 is 13 residues long. Here the sequenced sample was CD4+ or CD8+ T cells sorted from blood, taken in a trial of the OX40 agonist ivuxolimab. The V and J genes are TRBV6-1 and TRBJ2-3, with 11 bases matching TRBD2. The TCR was taken from an adult with an advanced solid tumor such as melanoma, head and neck, liver or kidney cancer. The CDR3 DNA follows: TGTGCCAGCAGTGCTAGCGGGAGGGATACGCAGTATTTT. Residues: CASSASGRDTQYF.